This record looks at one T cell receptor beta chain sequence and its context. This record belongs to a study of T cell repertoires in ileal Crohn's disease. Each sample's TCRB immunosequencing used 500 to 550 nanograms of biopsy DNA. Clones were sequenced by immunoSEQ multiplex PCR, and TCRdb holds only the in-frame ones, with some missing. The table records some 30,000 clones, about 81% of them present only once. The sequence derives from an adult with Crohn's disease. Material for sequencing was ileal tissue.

The CDR3 coding sequence is TGTGCCAGCAGCCTTAGTCGTGGGGCGAAGAATGAAAAACTGTTTTTT. As protein: CASSLSRGAKNEKLFF. This sequence joins TRBV9 and TRBJ1-4, with D possibly matching TRBD1 (5 bases). Germline CDR1 SGDLS, CDR2 YYNGEE. CDR3 size: 16 residues. V dropped 4 bases and J dropped 5 bases, with 18 bases sitting between them.